This T cell receptor (beta chain) was sequenced during a study of CD8+CD57+ T cells in acquired aplastic anemia. Genomic DNA, serving as template, underwent TCR beta VDJ and CDR3 profiling. TCRdb re-analysed the reads in MiXCR, keeping a single row per CDR3 protein. The data show about 110,000 distinct CDR3 sequences, 51% seen once. A word on this clonotype: What it binds is unknown.

CDR1 WSHSY and CDR2 SAAADI come from the germline V gene. V lost 8 bases and J 4 bases, leaving 18 bases between the germline ends. This CDR3 comprises 14 residues. Points from the study as a whole: Between the patient and control groups, CD8+ Simpson's diversity did not differ significantly. Overlapping CD8+ CDR3 repertoires of patients and controls contained under 35 shared sequences.

The sequenced material came from sorted CD4+, CD8+, or CD8+CD57+ T cells (not recorded which) from PBMCs. The chain joins TRBV10-2 to TRBJ2-7, with a possible D match to TRBD2 (7 bases). This receptor was obtained from a human donor in good health, serving as a control. CDR3 loop: CASHRGGAGYEQYF. DNA for the CDR3: TGCGCCAGCCATAGAGGGGGGGCGGGTTACGAGCAGTACTTC.